Listed here are 32 T cell receptor beta chains from one sample, sequenced in a study of blood T cell repertoires in COVID-19. The assay was immunoSEQ multiplex PCR, and TCRdb's table has in-frame clones only and misses some. The table records approximately 390,000 clones, over 75% of them present only once. Sequences were obtained from peripheral blood. These receptors came from a woman aged 60-70 years with COVID-19, enrolled during active disease.

This chain uses TRBV6-6 with TRBJ1-1, with a weak D call TRBD1 (5 bases). This CDR3 has 13 residues. Germline V gene lookup returns CDR1 MNHNY and CDR2 SVGAGI (reference sequence). The V end lost 11 bases, the J end lost 4 bases, and 17 bases lay between the germline ends. The CDR3 is CAGHVGSGTEAFF. The DNA for the CDR3 is TGTGCCGGACACGTGGGTAGTGGCACTGAAGCTTTCTTT.

The chain recombines TRBV4-1 with TRBJ2-1, with a possible D match to TRBD2 (5 bases). The germline gives CDR1 MGHRA, CDR2 YSYEKL. Trimming pared 0 bases from V and 9 bases from J, leaving 9 bases between. This CDR3 has 13 residues. DNA for the CDR3: TGCGCCAGCAGCCAAGATAGTGGGAGTGAGCAGTTCTTC. Translated, it gives CASSQDSGSEQFF.

This sequence joins TRBV14 and TRBJ1-1; 8 bases match TRBD1. The germline V gene encodes CDR1 SGHDN and CDR2 FVKESK. The CDR3 has 16 amino acids. Germline trimming cut 6 bases from V and 5 bases from J; bases unmatched to any gene: 14. CDR3 in amino acids: CASSRSLGQGGTEAFF. Here the CDR3 DNA reads TGTGCCAGCAGTCGTTCCCTCGGACAGGGAGGAACTGAAGCTTTCTTT.

This chain links TRBV24-1 with TRBJ1-5; unclear D gene. This CDR3 region has 13 residues. CDR1 and CDR2 from the germline V gene are KGHDR and SFDVKD. V dropped 5 bases and J dropped 6 bases, with 10 bases sitting between them. CDR3 residues: CATSAGFGQPQHF. In nucleotides, the CDR3 is TGTGCCACCAGTGCGGGATTCGGTCAGCCCCAGCATTTT.

The V and J genes are TRBV30 and TRBJ1-2; D is ambiguous. From germline, CDR1 is GTSNPN and CDR2 SVGIG (reference sequence). Trimming stripped 0 bases from V and 13 bases from J, with 12 bases between. The CDR3 has 11 residues. The CDR3 sequence is CAWSVLEAITF. As DNA, the CDR3 is TGTGCCTGGAGTGTACTAGAGGCGATCACCTTC.

This chain connects TRBV14 to TRBJ2-5; 7 bases align to TRBD1. V was pared by 5 bases and J by 7 bases, with 13 bases of the junction left unmatched. The CDR3 consists of 15 residues. The germline CDR1 and CDR2 sequences are SGHDN and FVKESK. This CDR3 reads CASSGHYRGSGTQYF. The CDR3 DNA reads as TGTGCCAGCAGCGGCCACTACAGGGGCTCCGGGACCCAGTACTTC. Looking up the rest from reference TRBV14 and TRBJ2-5 gives the full variable domain: EAGVTQFPSHSVIEKGQTVTLRCDPISGHDNLYWYRRVMGKEIKFLLHFVKESKQDESGMPNNRFLAERTGGTYSTLKVQPAELEDSGVYFCASSGHYRGSGTQYFGPGTRLLVL.

This clone was seen only once. The genes are TRBV18 and TRBJ2-5, with 8 bases that match TRBD2. The CDR3 is made up of 16 amino acids. Germline CDR1 and CDR2: KGHSH and LQKENI. Germline trimming cut 2 bases from V and 4 bases from J; bases unmatched to any gene: 9. CDR3 DNA sequence: TGTGCCAGCTCACCAAGGGGTAGCGGGGCACGAGAGACCCAGTACTTC. Its translation: CASSPRGSGARETQYF.

The rearrangement uses TRBV3-1 (or the pseudogene TRBV3-2) and TRBJ1-1; 9 bases agree with TRBD1. Germline V gene data show CDR1 as LGHDT and CDR2 as YNNKEL (reference sequence). This CDR3 comprises 16 residues. Germline trimming cut 2 bases from V and 1 base from J; bases unmatched to any gene: 5. The CDR3 nucleotides read TGTGCCAGCAGCCAATACAGGGGGCTGAGGAACACTGAAGCTTTCTTT. Protein: CASSQYRGLRNTEAFF.

The chain links TRBV19 to TRBJ1-2; D not certain. CDR3 length: 13 residues. Trimming shortened V by 6 bases and J by 4 bases, and 12 bases separated the two germline ends. Germline CDR1 and CDR2: LNHDA and SQIVND (reference sequence). In nucleotides, the CDR3 is TGTGCCAGTAGCCCCCGCGGATTCTATGGCTACACCTTC. Its protein product is CASSPRGFYGYTF.

The CDR3 nucleotides read TGCAGCGCGGGACAGGGGGCCTACGAGCAGTACTTC. Residues: CSAGQGAYEQYF. The chain has TRBV29-1 and TRBJ2-7, with 11 bases matching TRBD1. V lost 7 bases and J lost 2; bases outside the gene matches: 1. The germline V gene has CDR1 SQVTM and CDR2 ANQGSEA. This CDR3 spans 12 amino acids.

This sequence joins TRBV5-5 and TRBJ2-3; the D gene is possibly TRBD2 (5 bases). This CDR3 is built from 16 residues. Looked up from germline, CDR1 is SGHKS and CDR2 is YYEKEE (reference sequence). The germline V and J ends were trimmed by 1 base and 0 bases, with 12 bases remaining between them. CDR3 sequence reads: CASSLSGKPSTDTQYF. Written as DNA, the CDR3 is TGTGCCAGCAGCTTGTCGGGGAAGCCTAGCACAGATACGCAGTATTTT.

In its sample, this clone was seen once. The J gene is TRBJ2-3, the V gene TRBV7-9; no reliable D call. V was shortened by 5 bases and J by 2 bases, with 5 bases between the two germline ends. Germline V lookup: CDR1 SEHNR, CDR2 FQNEAQ (reference sequence). The CDR3 is made up of 12 amino acids. DNA for the CDR3: TGTGCCAGCAGCGTCTTCACAGATACGCAGTATTTT. The encoded protein is CASSVFTDTQYF.

This rearrangement joins TRBV19 to TRBJ1-4; maybe TRBD1 (5 bases). Germline CDR1 reads LNHDA; CDR2 reads SQIVND (reference sequence). The CDR3 extends over 14 amino acids. V was trimmed by 6 bases and J by 4 bases, leaving 12 bases between them. Here the CDR3 reads CASRAPGNNEKLFF. The CDR3 nucleotides are TGTGCCAGTAGGGCGCCAGGGAATAATGAAAAACTGTTTTTT.

This clone is classed as medium-sized (0.01 to 0.1%). V and J are TRBV19 and TRBJ1-6; 9 bases align to TRBD1. The CDR3 length is 14 residues. Losses at the gene ends were 7 bases for V and 8 bases for J; bases not matched to a gene: 6. In germline, CDR1 is LNHDA, CDR2 SQIVND (reference sequence). The CDR3 sequence: CASKQTGGDSPLHF. The CDR3 DNA follows: TGTGCCAGTAAACAGACAGGGGGGGATTCACCCCTCCACTTT.

The rearrangement joins TRBV27 to TRBJ2-1, with D possibly TRBD2 on 6 matching bases. CDR1 and CDR2 from the germline V gene are MNHEY and SMNVEV (reference sequence). The CDR3 runs 14 residues. V was pared by 6 bases and J by 7 bases, with 16 bases between. The DNA of the CDR3 is TGTGCCAGCAGCCCGGTAACCCGGGGGAATGAGCAGTTCTTC. Protein product: CASSPVTRGNEQFF.

The chain carries TRBV28 and TRBJ1-2, with TRBD1 identical over 7 bases. After removal of 2 bases from V and 7 bases from J, the junction contained 10 bases not matched to a gene. The CDR3 totals 15 residues. Germline V gene lookup returns CDR1 MDHEN and CDR2 SYDVKM. Written as DNA, the CDR3 is TGTGCCAGCAGTTTAAATAACAGGGGTCTACGTGGCTACACCTTC. Translating gives CASSLNNRGLRGYTF.

V gene TRBV3-1 (or the pseudogene TRBV3-2) combines with J gene TRBJ2-5, with D maybe TRBD2 (6 bases). The germline CDR1 and CDR2 sequences are LGHDT and YNNKEL (reference sequence). The CDR3 consists of 16 residues. Trimming left V 4 bases short and J 1 base short, with 16 bases between. The CDR3 DNA reads TGTGCCAGCAGCCTTCGGGGCCGGGGGACCCAAGAGACCCAGTACTTC. Residues: CASSLRGRGTQETQYF.

This clone was picked up one time. The chain links TRBV14 to TRBJ1-1, with TRBD1 matching over 8 bases. V was pared by 6 bases and J by 2 bases, with 5 bases of the junction left unmatched. The CDR3 covers 14 residues. Germline CDR1 SGHDN, CDR2 FVKESK. In DNA, the CDR3 is TGTGCCAGCAGGGACAGGGTAAGCAACACTGAAGCTTTCTTT. Its translation: CASRDRVSNTEAFF.

The rearrangement links TRBV3-1 (or the pseudogene TRBV3-2) to TRBJ1-6; no clear D. Germline V gene sequence: CDR1 LGHDT, CDR2 YNNKEL (reference sequence). The CDR3 covers 12 residues. The V end lost 8 bases, the J end lost 9 bases, and 11 bases lay between the germline ends. Here the CDR3 reads CASGVIPSPLHF. DNA for the CDR3: TGTGCCAGCGGAGTTATACCTTCACCCCTCCACTTT.

This clone appeared a single time. The J gene is TRBJ2-1, the V gene TRBV7-3; D is perhaps TRBD1 (8 bases). V lost 4 bases, J lost 7 bases, and 23 bases lay in between. The CDR3 extends over 17 amino acids. Germline lookup yields CDR1 SGHTA and CDR2 FQGTGA. The CDR3 DNA reads as TGTGCCAGCAGCTCCAGGGGGGGACAGGCCCTTGGGAATGAGCAGTTCTTC. This codes for CASSSRGGQALGNEQFF.

About this clone itself: Other nucleotide sequences in the sample specify the same CDR3. The gene calls are TRBV18 and TRBJ1-1, with 8 bases aligning to TRBD1. This CDR3 has 15 residues. Trimming took 4 bases from V and 1 from J; bases not matched to a gene: 5. CDR1 is KGHSH and CDR2 is LQKENI in the germline V gene. The DNA for the CDR3 is TGTGCCAGCTCACTAGGACAGGGAGGGAACACTGAAGCTTTCTTT. Its protein is CASSLGQGGNTEAFF. Drawing the rest from reference TRBV18 and TRBJ1-1, the complete variable domain is NAGVMQNPRHLVRRRGQEARLRCSPMKGHSHVYWYRQLPEEGLKFMVYLQKENIIDESGMPKERFSAEFPKEGPSILRIQQVVRGDSAAYFCASSLGQGGNTEAFFGQGTRLTVV.

V usage is TRBV12-3 or TRBV12-4 and J usage is TRBJ1-6; the match to TRBD1 covers 9 bases. The trim removed 6 bases at V and 15 bases at J, leaving 6 bases unmatched. CDR3 length: 12 amino acids. Here the CDR3 DNA reads TGTGCCAGCAGCGCGGACAGGGGCGGCCTCCACTTT. This encodes CASSADRGGLHF.

V is TRBV6-6 and J is TRBJ1-2; D is possibly TRBD1 (5 bases). V was pared by 6 bases and J by 6 bases, with 20 bases between. The CDR3 is 15 residues long. Germline V gene sequence: CDR1 MNHNY, CDR2 SVGAGI (reference sequence). The CDR3 DNA reads TGTGCCAGCAGCCCTCGTGCGTCTGGGGCGGATGGCTACACCTTC. Amino acids: CASSPRASGADGYTF.

This rearrangement joins TRBV30 to TRBJ2-2, with D perhaps TRBD1 (6 bases). The V gene lost 3 bases and the J gene lost 7 bases, with 18 bases spanning the gap. The CDR3 spans 15 residues. The germline V gene has CDR1 GTSNPN and CDR2 SVGIG (reference sequence). CDR3: CAWSPMGARGGELFF. The CDR3 nucleotides are TGTGCCTGGAGCCCCATGGGGGCGCGTGGCGGGGAGCTGTTTTTT.

The chain links TRBV19 to TRBJ1-5; D is possibly TRBD1 (6 bases). This CDR3 contains 16 residues. V lost 3 bases to trimming and J lost 5 bases, with 17 bases between them. CDR1 and CDR2 (germline): LNHDA, SQIVND (reference sequence). CDR3: CASSIWAGVADQPQHF. CDR3 DNA: TGTGCCAGTAGTATTTGGGCAGGGGTGGCAGATCAGCCCCAGCATTTT.

J is TRBJ1-1 and V is TRBV19, with D perhaps TRBD1 (6 bases). Between the trimmed V and J ends, which lost 7 bases and 1 base, there was a span of 16 bases. The CDR3 consists of 15 residues. Germline CDR1 is LNHDA and CDR2 is SQIVND (reference sequence). The CDR3 here is CASMVGGDWNTEAFF. DNA of the CDR3: TGTGCCAGTATGGTAGGGGGGGATTGGAACACTGAAGCTTTCTTT.

The CDR3 loop reads CASSLLAAQPQHF. The CDR3 DNA reads TGTGCCAGCAGTTTATTGGCTGCTCAGCCCCAGCATTTT. The chain couples TRBV28 to TRBJ1-5; no firm D call. The CDR3 is made up of 13 amino acids. Trimming removed 1 base from V and 6 bases from J, with 7 bases in between. Germline values: CDR1 MDHEN, CDR2 SYDVKM.

The gene calls are TRBV12-3 or TRBV12-4 and TRBJ2-5; D uncertain. The CDR3 has 13 amino acids. V was clipped by 3 bases and J by 7 bases, with 12 bases between them. In DNA, the CDR3 is TGTGCCAGCAGTTTTCTACGCTACGGGACCCAGTACTTC. Its translation: CASSFLRYGTQYF.

In DNA form, the CDR3 reads TGCGCCAGCAGCCAAGGGACAGGGGGCCTTTATGGCTACACCTTC. It is translated as CASSQGTGGLYGYTF. The chain couples TRBV4-1 to TRBJ1-2; 11 bases map to TRBD1. Looked up from germline, CDR1 is MGHRA and CDR2 is YSYEKL. The CDR3 runs 15 residues. V dropped 1 base and J dropped 5; count of bases not matched to a gene: 3.

Only a few counts were recorded for this clone. The gene calls are TRBV18 and TRBJ2-3; 7 bases fit TRBD1. The V gene's germline CDR1 is KGHSH and CDR2 LQKENI. The CDR3 sequence is 15 residues long. With 3 bases clipped from V and 0 bases from J, the junction kept 3 bases outside the gene matches. The CDR3 bases are TGTGCCAGCTCACCCGGGACAGTAAGCACAGATACGCAGTATTTT. It codes for CASSPGTVSTDTQYF.

The V call is TRBV6-5, the J call TRBJ2-7, with D unresolved. Germline V gene data show CDR1 as MNHEY and CDR2 as SVGAGI. This CDR3 is built from 14 residues. Trimming left V 4 bases short and J 2 bases short, with 12 bases between. CDR3 sequence: CASSLTYLTYEQYF. CDR3 bases: TGTGCCAGCAGTTTAACCTACTTGACCTACGAGCAGTACTTC.

The chain employs TRBV6-5 and TRBJ1-2; the D gene is possibly TRBD1 (6 bases). Looked up from germline, CDR1 is MNHEY and CDR2 is SVGAGI. Trimming left V 5 bases short and J 5 bases short, with 15 bases between. CDR3 size: 14 residues. In DNA, the CDR3 is TGTGCCAGCAGTCCGGACAGTACACCTTATGGCTACACCTTC. Its translation is CASSPDSTPYGYTF.